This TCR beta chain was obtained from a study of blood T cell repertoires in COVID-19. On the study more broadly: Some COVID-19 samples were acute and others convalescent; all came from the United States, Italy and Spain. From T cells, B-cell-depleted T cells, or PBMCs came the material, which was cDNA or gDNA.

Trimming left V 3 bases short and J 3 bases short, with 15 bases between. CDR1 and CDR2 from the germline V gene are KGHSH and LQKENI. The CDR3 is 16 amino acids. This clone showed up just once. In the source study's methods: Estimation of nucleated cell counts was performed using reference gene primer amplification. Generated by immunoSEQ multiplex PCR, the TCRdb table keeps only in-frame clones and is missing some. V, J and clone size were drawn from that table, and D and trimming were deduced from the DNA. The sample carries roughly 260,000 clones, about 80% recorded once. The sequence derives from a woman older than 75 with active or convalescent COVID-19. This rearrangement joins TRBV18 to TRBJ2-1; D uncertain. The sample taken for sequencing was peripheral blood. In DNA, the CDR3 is TGTGCCAGCTCACCCTTAACAGCCGTTGGCTACAATGAGCAGTTCTTC. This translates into CASSPLTAVGYNEQFF.